These 12 T cell receptor beta chains came from one sample sequenced in a study of blood T cell repertoires in COVID-19. TCRdb's table, derived via immunoSEQ multiplex PCR, lists solely in-frame clones and lacks some. The sample has approximately 300,000 clones, around 90% seen once; the top ten hold under 20%. The sequencing input was PBMCs or T cells enriched from blood (not recorded which). The receptors stem from a woman in her twenties or thirties who had recovered from COVID-19.

V is TRBV5-4 and J is TRBJ2-1; 8 bases fit TRBD2. Germline V gene data show CDR1 as SGHNT and CDR2 as YYREEE (reference sequence). The CDR3 runs 14 residues. The V gene end was trimmed by 2 bases and the J gene end by 8 bases; junction bases not matched to a gene: 6. In DNA, the CDR3 is TGTGCCAGCAGCTTTGGTCGGGGGGGTGATGAGCAGTTCTTC. As protein: CASSFGRGGDEQFF.

The V call is TRBV11-3, the J call TRBJ2-2; D gene unclear. The germline CDR1 and CDR2 sequences are SGHNT and YENEEA. CDR3 length: 15 residues. Trimming cost V 0 bases and J 2 bases, with 7 bases left between them. CDR3 in DNA: TGTGCCAGCAGCTTAGATCCAGAAAACACCGGGGAGCTGTTTTTT. It encodes CASSLDPENTGELFF.

V and J are TRBV2 and TRBJ1-3; D not resolved. The CDR3 has 15 residues. V was pared by 3 bases and J by 0 bases, with 9 bases between. The germline gives CDR1 SNHLY, CDR2 FYNNEI. Here the CDR3 reads CASSDLSYSGNTIYF. Written as DNA, the CDR3 is TGTGCCAGCAGTGATTTGAGTTACTCTGGAAACACCATATATTTT.

A single count supports this clone. The V gene is TRBV4-3, the J gene TRBJ2-7, with D unresolved. The CDR3 runs 14 residues. The V end was cut by 1 base, the J end by 0 bases, with 7 bases between. Germline CDR1 LGHNA, CDR2 YSLEER. The CDR3 region has the DNA TGCGCCAGCAGCCAAGGGCCTAGCTCCTACGAGCAGTACTTC. Translated: CASSQGPSSYEQYF.

The chain uses TRBV7-2 and TRBJ2-7, with a weak D call TRBD2 (6 bases). The CDR3 has 11 amino acids. Per germline, CDR1 SGHTA and CDR2 FQGNSA. Trimming left V 5 bases short and J 6 bases short, with 8 bases between. As DNA, the CDR3 is TGTGCCAGCAGCGGAGGGATCGAGCAGTACTTC. This encodes CASSGGIEQYF.

This CDR3 is CASSPQSGNTIYF. The CDR3 DNA follows: TGTGCCAGTAGTCCCCAATCTGGAAACACCATATATTTT. V is TRBV19 and J is TRBJ1-3, with D hard to call. The V gene lost 5 bases and the J gene lost 1 base, with 6 bases spanning the gap. The V gene's germline CDR1 is LNHDA and CDR2 SQIVND (reference sequence). This CDR3 is 13 amino acids long.

Comment on this clone: This same CDR3 is encoded by further DNA sequences in the sample. CDR3 protein: CASSLAVTDTQYF. Here the CDR3 DNA reads TGCGCCAGCAGCTTGGCCGTAACAGATACGCAGTATTTT. This sequence joins TRBV5-1 and TRBJ2-3; D remains ambiguous. Germline V lookup: CDR1 SGHRS, CDR2 YFSETQ. The germline V and J ends were trimmed by 0 bases and 3 bases, with 5 bases remaining between them. The CDR3 has 13 residues.

The chain has TRBV28 and TRBJ1-2; 8 bases agree with TRBD1. Germline V CDR1 and CDR2: MDHEN, SYDVKM. The CDR3 spans 15 residues. Unmatched junction bases numbered 3, after V lost 2 bases and J lost 1 base. In nucleotides, the CDR3 is TGTGCCAGCAGTTTAACAGGGGGGGGTAACTATGGCTACACCTTC. It is translated as CASSLTGGGNYGYTF.

The V gene is TRBV12-3 or TRBV12-4, the J gene TRBJ2-7; D uncertain. This CDR3 has 12 residues. V was shortened by 6 bases and J by 2 bases, with 8 bases between the two germline ends. DNA for the CDR3: TGTGCCAGCAGCCGCGCGACCTACGAGCAGTACTTC. This gives the protein CASSRATYEQYF.

The V and J genes are TRBV2 and TRBJ1-3; 7 positions match TRBD1. The V gene end was trimmed by 2 bases and the J gene end by 2 bases; junction bases not matched to a gene: 3. CDR3 length: 15 residues. CDR1 is SNHLY and CDR2 is FYNNEI in the germline V gene. The CDR3 sequence is CASSEFRGAGNTIYF. CDR3 in DNA: TGTGCCAGCAGTGAATTCAGGGGGGCTGGAAACACCATATATTTT.

V is TRBV3-1 (or the pseudogene TRBV3-2) and J is TRBJ2-5; 12 nucleotides agree with TRBD2. The V gene end was trimmed by 1 base and the J gene end by 2 bases; junction bases not matched to a gene: 2. Germline CDR1 reads LGHDT; CDR2 reads YNNKEL (reference sequence). The CDR3 is 16 residues long. The DNA for the CDR3 is TGTGCCAGCAGCCAAGTTCTAGCGGGGGGGCAAGAGACCCAGTACTTC. This sequence encodes CASSQVLAGGQETQYF.

The chain combines TRBV18 with TRBJ2-5, with 8 bases fitting TRBD2. CDR1 KGHSH and CDR2 LQKENI come from the germline V gene. V lost 6 bases to trimming and J lost 0 bases; unmatched junction nucleotides: 15. The CDR3 has 18 amino acids. This CDR3 reads CASSPVAGGLPYQETQYF. The CDR3, as DNA: TGTGCCAGCTCCCCCGTGGCGGGAGGCCTCCCGTACCAAGAGACCCAGTACTTC. Full variable domain (rest looked up from reference TRBV18 and TRBJ2-5): NAGVMQNPRHLVRRRGQEARLRCSPMKGHSHVYWYRQLPEEGLKFMVYLQKENIIDESGMPKERFSAEFPKEGPSILRIQQVVRGDSAAYFCASSPVAGGLPYQETQYFGPGTRLLVL.